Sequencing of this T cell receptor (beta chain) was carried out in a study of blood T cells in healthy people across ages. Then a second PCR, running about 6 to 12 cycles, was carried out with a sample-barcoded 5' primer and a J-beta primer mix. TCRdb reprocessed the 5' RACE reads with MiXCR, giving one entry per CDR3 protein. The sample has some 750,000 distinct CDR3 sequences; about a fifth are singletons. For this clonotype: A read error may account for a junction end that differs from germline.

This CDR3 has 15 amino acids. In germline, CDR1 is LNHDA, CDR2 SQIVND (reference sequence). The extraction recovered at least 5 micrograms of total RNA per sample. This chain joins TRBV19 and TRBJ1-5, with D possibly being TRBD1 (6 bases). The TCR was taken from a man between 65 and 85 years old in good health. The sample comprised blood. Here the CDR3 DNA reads TGTGCCAGTAGTATTGCACAGGGATTAAATCGGCCCCAGCATTTT. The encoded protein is CASSIAQGLNRPQHF.